Shown below are 32 T cell receptor beta chains from a single sample sequenced in a study of vaccination and CD4 T cells after COVID-19. Treatment here: approximately nine-day PBMC culture with coronavirus spike peptide pools or control peptides (ViraFEST assay). The antigens of these receptors remain unknown. An Oncomine TCR Beta short-read assay was used to sequence the DNA from cultured CD4+ T cells. One entry per CDR3 protein results from TCRdb running MiXCR on the PCR reads. The data contain around 16,000 distinct CDR3 sequences, around 61% of them singletons. The material sequenced was CD4+ T cells from blood, cultured in vitro. The receptors come from a human donor who had recovered from COVID-19.

This chain uses TRBV12-3 or TRBV12-4 with TRBJ1-5; 10 positions agree with TRBD1. V lost 5 bases and J lost 2; bases outside the gene matches: 6. The length of the CDR3 is 16 residues. The CDR3 spells CASSRTGGDGNQPQHF. The CDR3 region has the DNA TGTGCCAGCAGTCGGACAGGGGGGGACGGCAATCAGCCCCAGCATTTT.

The chain carries TRBV5-4 and TRBJ2-5; 14 bases agree with TRBD2. This CDR3 is 16 amino acids long. V lost 0 bases, J lost 5 bases, and 3 bases stayed unmatched. Germline CDR1 SGHNT, CDR2 YYREEE (reference sequence). The chain's CDR3 is CASSLGLAGGRETQYF. The CDR3 DNA is TGTGCCAGCAGCTTGGGACTAGCGGGGGGGCGGGAGACCCAGTACTTC. Using reference TRBV5-4 and TRBJ2-5 for the parts outside the CDR3, the full variable domain is ETGVTQSPTHLIKTRGQQVTLRCSSQSGHNTVSWYQQALGQGPQFIFQYYREEENGRGNFPPRFSGLQFPNYSSELNVNALELDDSALYLCASSLGLAGGRETQYFGPGTRLLVL.

This rearrangement joins TRBV2 to TRBJ1-5; D is unresolved. V was pared by 5 bases and J by 5 bases, with 16 bases between. The CDR3 sequence is 15 residues long. CDR1 and CDR2 from the germline V gene are SNHLY and FYNNEI. The CDR3 region is CASSPSTPGDQPQHF. For the CDR3, the DNA is TGTGCCAGCAGTCCATCGACCCCCGGGGATCAGCCCCAGCATTTT.

V gene TRBV20-1 combines with J gene TRBJ1-5, with a weak D call TRBD1 (6 bases). Germline loops: CDR1 DFQATT, CDR2 SNEGSKA (reference sequence). The V end lost 5 bases, the J end lost 3 bases, and 17 bases lay between the germline ends. The CDR3 is 15 amino acids. CDR3 amino acids: CSALTGTLDNQPQHF. In nucleotides, the CDR3 is TGCAGTGCTTTAACAGGGACATTAGACAATCAGCCCCAGCATTTT.

V is TRBV7-2 and J is TRBJ1-4, with 7 bases matching TRBD1. The CDR3 is made up of 15 amino acids. The germline CDR1 and CDR2 sequences are SGHTA and FQGNSA. Trimming at V came to 5 bases and at J to 5 bases, leaving 8 bases not matched to a gene. DNA of the CDR3: TGTGCCAGCAGCCGGACCGGGACAGTAAATGAAAAACTGTTTTTT. This sequence encodes CASSRTGTVNEKLFF.

V usage is TRBV6-1 and J usage is TRBJ1-3; tentative D call: TRBD1 (6 bases). The CDR3 runs 15 residues. Germline CDR1 reads MNHNS; CDR2 reads SASEGT. The ends were cut back, 2 bases at V and 4 bases at J, with 12 bases in the middle. CDR3 residues: CASSETPGAGNTIYF. The DNA for the CDR3 is TGTGCCAGCAGTGAAACCCCAGGGGCCGGAAACACCATATATTTT.

This chain connects TRBV5-1 to TRBJ2-7; TRBD2 might be the D (6 bases). Trimming removed 1 base from V and 5 bases from J, with 16 bases in between. The CDR3 has 15 residues. The V gene's germline CDR1 is SGHRS and CDR2 YFSETQ. The CDR3 DNA reads TGCGCCAGCAGCTTGCGCGGGACCGCCTTAGACGAGCAGTACTTC. As protein: CASSLRGTALDEQYF.

The J gene is TRBJ1-3, the V gene TRBV20-1; D gene uncertain. The germline V and J ends were trimmed by 1 base and 0 bases, with 7 bases remaining between them. The germline V gene has CDR1 DFQATT and CDR2 SNEGSKA (reference sequence). This CDR3 is built from 14 residues. CDR3 protein: CSARGGPSGNTIYF. CDR3 DNA sequence: TGCAGTGCTAGAGGGGGTCCCTCTGGAAACACCATATATTTT.

This clonotype has only one observation. CDR3 amino acids: CASSPTSGSYEQYF. DNA for the CDR3: TGTGCCAGCAGCCCGACTAGCGGGAGCTACGAGCAGTACTTC. The chain recombines TRBV11-1 with TRBJ2-7, with TRBD2 matching over 12 bases. The germline CDR1 and CDR2 sequences are SGHAT and FQDESV (reference sequence). V shed 5 bases, J shed 3 bases, and the junction held 2 bases outside the gene matches. The CDR3 runs 14 residues.

This clonotype qualifies as large. The rearrangement links TRBV7-8 to TRBJ1-6; TRBD1 aligns across 9 bases. The CDR3 extends over 15 amino acids. Looked up from germline, CDR1 is SGHVS and CDR2 is FQNEAQ. Unmatched junction bases numbered 4, after V lost 0 bases and J lost 10 bases. DNA of the CDR3: TGTGCCAGCAGCTTAGCTCTACAGGGGGCCTCACCCCTCCACTTT. It codes for CASSLALQGASPLHF.

The chain combines TRBV2 with TRBJ2-7, with 9 positions matching TRBD2. Trimming removed 3 bases from V and 4 bases from J; junction bases left unmatched: 4. CDR3 length: 14 amino acids. Germline assignment: CDR1 SNHLY and CDR2 FYNNEI. CDR3: CASSDPSGRYEQYF. For the CDR3, the DNA is TGTGCCAGCAGTGACCCCAGCGGGAGGTACGAGCAGTACTTC.

The rearrangement joins TRBV20-1 to TRBJ1-5; 7 bases are shared with TRBD1. Germline loops: CDR1 DFQATT, CDR2 SNEGSKA (reference sequence). The CDR3 covers 15 residues. V lost 3 bases and J lost 7; bases outside the gene matches: 12. The CDR3 nucleotides read TGCAGTGCTAGTGGCATCTCAGGGGGTAGGCAGCCCCAGCATTTT. Residues: CSASGISGGRQPQHF.

The chain links TRBV10-3 to TRBJ2-3; D is perhaps TRBD2 (6 bases). The CDR3 extends over 14 amino acids. V gave up 6 bases and J gave up 2 bases, with 12 bases separating them. Germline V gene lookup returns CDR1 ENHRY and CDR2 SYGVKD. CDR3 sequence reads: CAIRPVAATDTQYF. The CDR3 DNA follows: TGTGCCATCAGACCCGTAGCGGCCACAGATACGCAGTATTTT.

The chain combines TRBV19 with TRBJ1-2, with 9 bases lining up with TRBD1. Trimming cost V 5 bases and J 4 bases; bases outside gene matches: 11. Germline V gene sequence: CDR1 LNHDA, CDR2 SQIVND (reference sequence). The CDR3 consists of 16 residues. CDR3 nucleotide sequence: TGTGCCAGTAGTCCACTCCGGGACAGGGTACGCTATGGCTACACCTTC. This sequence encodes CASSPLRDRVRYGYTF. The full variable domain, rest sourced from reference TRBV19 and TRBJ1-2, is DGGITQSPKYLFRKEGQNVTLSCEQNLNHDAMYWYRQDPGQGLRLIYYSQIVNDFQKGDIAEGYSVSREKKESFPLTVTSAQKNPTAFYLCASSPLRDRVRYGYTFGSGTRLTVV.

V is TRBV2 and J is TRBJ1-5; 9 bases line up with TRBD1. The germline gives CDR1 SNHLY, CDR2 FYNNEI. The ends lost 4 bases at V and 4 bases at J; junction bases unmatched: 2. There are 14 residues in the CDR3. Here the CDR3 reads CASSADRGNQPQHF. Written as DNA, the CDR3 is TGTGCCAGCAGTGCCGACAGGGGGAATCAGCCCCAGCATTTT.

V gene TRBV6-2 or TRBV6-3 combines with J gene TRBJ2-4; 9 bases are shared with TRBD1. Germline CDR1 is MNHEY and CDR2 is SVGEGT. This CDR3 is 12 amino acids long. Trimming took 10 bases from V and 7 from J; bases not matched to a gene: 5. As DNA, the CDR3 is TGTGCCAACCCAGACAGGGGGAACATTCAGTACTTC. Its protein product is CANPDRGNIQYF.

The chain uses TRBV7-9 and TRBJ2-5; TRBD2 agrees at 12 bases. This CDR3 is 16 amino acids long. The V segment lost 5 bases and the J segment 1 base; nucleotides outside the gene matches: 5. From germline, CDR1 is SEHNR and CDR2 FQNEAQ (reference sequence). The CDR3 coding sequence is TGTGCCAGCAGCCGGACTAGCGGGGAATCCCAAGAGACCCAGTACTTC. This translates into CASSRTSGESQETQYF.

The CDR3: CSARVAGGRPSYNEQFF. The CDR3 nucleotides are TGCAGTGCTAGAGTAGCGGGAGGGCGCCCGTCCTACAATGAGCAGTTCTTC. The rearrangement links TRBV20-1 to TRBJ2-1; the match to TRBD2 covers 11 bases. Per the germline V gene, CDR1 is DFQATT and CDR2 is SNEGSKA (reference sequence). The CDR3 extends over 17 amino acids. V dropped 1 base and J dropped 1; count of bases not matched to a gene: 6.

The chain combines TRBV7-8 with TRBJ2-1; no definite D call. The germline V gene encodes CDR1 SGHVS and CDR2 FQNEAQ. The CDR3 length is 15 residues. The V end lost 3 bases, the J end lost 7 bases, and 16 bases lay between the germline ends. CDR3 residues: CASSFLSRMSNEQFF. CDR3 in DNA: TGTGCCAGCAGCTTCCTGTCCAGGATGTCGAATGAGCAGTTCTTC.

The gene calls are TRBV6-1 and TRBJ2-1, with 9 bases identical to TRBD2. Trimming cost V 3 bases and J 4 bases; bases outside gene matches: 4. Germline V gene lookup returns CDR1 MNHNS and CDR2 SASEGT. There are 15 residues in the CDR3. The CDR3: CASSDRRGGYNEQFF. The DNA for the CDR3 is TGTGCCAGCAGTGATCGGCGGGGGGGTTACAATGAGCAGTTCTTC.

By share of the sample, this clonotype is large. The rearrangement joins TRBV7-2 to TRBJ2-5; D is uncertain. This CDR3 contains 13 residues. Trimming pared 2 bases from V and 5 bases from J, leaving 9 bases between. Germline CDR1 reads SGHTA; CDR2 reads FQGNSA. CDR3 DNA sequence: TGTGCCAGCAGCTTATCCCTGGGGGAGACCCAGTACTTC. Translated, it gives CASSLSLGETQYF.

This chain uses TRBV7-9 with TRBJ2-5, with 8 bases lining up with TRBD2. With 3 bases clipped from V and 7 bases from J, the junction kept 10 bases outside the gene matches. CDR1 and CDR2 from the germline V gene are SEHNR and FQNEAQ (reference sequence). The CDR3 covers 15 residues. CDR3 in amino acids: CASSFLPGGQGTQYF. Here the CDR3 DNA reads TGTGCCAGCAGCTTTCTCCCGGGGGGGCAGGGGACCCAGTACTTC.

V gene TRBV19 combines with J gene TRBJ1-2; TRBD1 agrees at 10 bases. This CDR3 is built from 13 residues. With V trimmed by 5 bases and J by 8 bases, 5 bases remained unmatched. Germline assignment: CDR1 LNHDA and CDR2 SQIVND (reference sequence). The CDR3 DNA reads as TGTGCCAGTAGTGACAGGGGGCCTGCGGGCTACACCTTC. It codes for CASSDRGPAGYTF.

The V gene is TRBV20-1, the J gene TRBJ1-2, with a weak D call TRBD1 (6 bases). Germline assignment: CDR1 DFQATT and CDR2 SNEGSKA (reference sequence). V was pared by 2 bases and J by 7 bases, with 20 bases between. This CDR3 comprises 15 residues. The CDR3 is CSARSHGGLGSGYTF. Written as DNA, the CDR3 is TGCAGTGCTAGATCCCATGGGGGCCTGGGGAGTGGCTACACCTTC.

This clonotype came up a few times. This chain connects TRBV20-1 to TRBJ2-5; TRBD1 might be the D (6 bases). There are 17 residues in the CDR3. Germline CDR1 and CDR2: DFQATT and SNEGSKA (reference sequence). With 6 bases removed from V and 0 bases from J, the gap between germline ends came to 23 bases. The CDR3 coding sequence is TGCAGTGCCAAAGCGTCAGGGGCGCCGGGGTACCAAGAGACCCAGTACTTC. This gives the protein CSAKASGAPGYQETQYF.

This clonotype was detected only a few times. The J gene is TRBJ2-3, the V gene TRBV20-1, with TRBD2 matching over 7 bases. From germline, CDR1 is DFQATT and CDR2 SNEGSKA (reference sequence). The CDR3 loop spans 13 amino acids. The CDR3 nucleotides read TGCAGCGAAAGCGGGGTGGGCACAGATACGCAGTATTTT. Translated, it gives CSESGVGTDTQYF.

The CDR3 coding sequence is TGTGCCACCAGCAGGGCGAGAAACGCGGGTTCACCCCTCCACTTT. It yields the protein CATSRARNAGSPLHF. The chain carries TRBV15 and TRBJ1-6; D ambiguous. This CDR3 region has 15 residues. Germline V CDR1 and CDR2: LNHNV, YYDKDF (reference sequence). V lost 3 bases and J lost 9, with 15 bases in between.

The rearrangement joins TRBV27 to TRBJ2-3; D gene uncertain. The V end was cut by 5 bases, the J end by 4 bases, with 19 bases between. Germline CDR1 reads MNHEY; CDR2 reads SMNVEV (reference sequence). The CDR3 is 16 amino acids. This chain's CDR3 is CASSPRKRGLADTQYF. CDR3 nucleotides: TGTGCCAGCAGTCCGCGAAAGCGTGGGTTGGCAGATACGCAGTATTTT.

CDR3 protein: CASSLLAGGFGTDTQYF. The DNA for the CDR3 is TGTGCCAGCAGCTTACTAGCGGGGGGTTTCGGCACAGATACGCAGTATTTT. The rearrangement uses TRBV11-2 and TRBJ2-3; 11 bases align to TRBD2. This CDR3 comprises 17 residues. The J segment lost 1 base and the V segment lost 2 bases, leaving 5 bases of the junction unmatched. Germline CDR1 and CDR2: SGHAT and FQNNGV.

By proportion, this clonotype is medium-sized. The V and J genes are TRBV20-1 and TRBJ1-2; 7 bases map to TRBD1. Looked up from germline, CDR1 is DFQATT and CDR2 is SNEGSKA (reference sequence). V lost 6 bases and J lost 4; bases outside the gene matches: 11. The CDR3 spans 14 residues. This CDR3 reads CSAPSGTVFYGYTF. CDR3 in DNA: TGCAGTGCCCCGAGCGGGACAGTCTTCTATGGCTACACCTTC.

The CDR3 loop reads CASSYGGTVSYGYTF. DNA of the CDR3: TGTGCCAGCAGTTACGGAGGGACAGTAAGCTATGGCTACACCTTC. The chain recombines TRBV6-5 with TRBJ1-2; 7 bases are a match to TRBD1. The V and J ends lost 2 bases and 4 bases, in that order; junction bases with no gene match: 7. This CDR3 is built from 15 residues. Germline lookup yields CDR1 MNHEY and CDR2 SVGAGI.

The CDR3 region is CASSPTDRASETFF. CDR3 nucleotides: TGCGCCAGCAGCCCAACGGACAGGGCTTCCGAGACTTTCTTT. The chain has TRBV4-3 and TRBJ1-1, with TRBD1 matching 8 bases. Germline CDR1 LGHNA, CDR2 YSLEER. Germline trimming cut 4 bases from V and 12 bases from J; bases unmatched to any gene: 13. The CDR3 sequence is 14 residues long.